What follows are 14 T cell receptor beta chains derived from one specimen sequenced in a study of blood T cell repertoires in COVID-19. TCRdb's table, derived via immunoSEQ multiplex PCR, lists solely in-frame clones and lacks some. In the table there are approximately 300,000 clones, approximately 86% of which are singletons. The specimen was PBMCs or T cells enriched from blood (not recorded which). The receptors originated from a woman between 18 and 29 years old who had recovered from COVID-19.

The rearrangement uses TRBV3-1 (or the pseudogene TRBV3-2) and TRBJ2-7; D is perhaps TRBD1 (6 bases). Germline V gives CDR1 LGHDT, CDR2 YNNKEL (reference sequence). Trimming stripped 4 bases from V and 4 bases from J, with 11 bases between. The CDR3 contains 13 residues. The CDR3 loop is CASSPDSRYEQYF. DNA for the CDR3: TGTGCCAGCAGCCCGGACAGTAGGTACGAGCAGTACTTC.

CDR3 coding DNA: TGTGCCAGCAGGGACAGGGGGCTCGGGACTGAAGCTTTCTTT. It is translated as CASRDRGLGTEAFF. This sequence joins TRBV2 and TRBJ1-1, with 11 positions matching TRBD1. The ends lost 6 bases at V and 5 bases at J; junction bases unmatched: 5. The length of the CDR3 is 14 residues. CDR1 and CDR2 from the germline V gene are SNHLY and FYNNEI.

The genes are TRBV24-1 and TRBJ1-1; D might be TRBD1 (6 bases). The germline V gene encodes CDR1 KGHDR and CDR2 SFDVKD. V lost 5 bases and J lost 6, with 12 bases in between. The CDR3 extends over 13 amino acids. In DNA, the CDR3 is TGTGCCACCAGTGTGGGGGGGCTCTCTGAAGCTTTCTTT. This codes for CATSVGGLSEAFF.

This chain uses TRBV6-2 or TRBV6-3 with TRBJ2-7, with 7 bases that match TRBD1. Germline V lookup: CDR1 MNHEY, CDR2 SVGEGT. The CDR3 has 14 residues. Unmatched junction bases numbered 6, after V lost 4 bases and J lost 3 bases. The CDR3: CASSSRTGSYEQYF. The CDR3 bases are TGTGCCAGCAGTTCTCGGACAGGCAGCTACGAGCAGTACTTC.

V usage is TRBV5-8 and J usage is TRBJ1-5, with D maybe TRBD1 (6 bases). The CDR3 loop spans 14 amino acids. In germline, CDR1 is SGHTS, CDR2 YDEGEE. V was clipped by 4 bases and J by 5 bases, with 13 bases between them. This CDR3 is CASSGITGYQPQHF. The CDR3 bases are TGTGCCAGCAGCGGCATAACAGGGTATCAGCCCCAGCATTTT. The full variable domain, rest sourced from reference TRBV5-8 and TRBJ1-5, is EAGVTQSPTHLIKTRGQQATLRCSPISGHTSVYWYQQALGLGLQFLLWYDEGEERNRGNFPPRFSGRQFPNYSSELNVNALELEDSALYLCASSGITGYQPQHFGDGTRLSIL.

V and J are TRBV30 and TRBJ1-6, with TRBD1 identical over 8 bases. Germline loops: CDR1 GTSNPN, CDR2 SVGIG (reference sequence). This CDR3 region has 12 residues. The CDR3 region has the DNA TGTGCTTGGGACAGGTGGAATTCACCCCTCCACTTT. Residues: CAWDRWNSPLHF. Variable domain in full (rest from reference TRBV30 and TRBJ1-6): SQTIHQWPATLVQPVGSPLSLECTVEGTSNPNLYWYRQAAGRGLQLLFYSVGIGQISSEVPQNLSASRPQDRQFILSSKKLLLSDSGFYLCAWDRWNSPLHFGNGTRLTVT.

V usage is TRBV6-1 and J usage is TRBJ1-1; D is perhaps TRBD1 (5 bases). The germline CDR1 and CDR2 sequences are MNHNS and SASEGT. V was clipped by 2 bases and J by 1 base, with 11 bases between them. The CDR3 has 15 amino acids. Here the CDR3 reads CASSEWGTRNTEAFF. The CDR3 region has the DNA TGTGCCAGCAGTGAATGGGGCACCAGGAACACTGAAGCTTTCTTT.

Concerning this clone: Its ends do not fully match the called genes, so a read error is possible. The V call is TRBV5-1, the J call TRBJ2-5, with D tentatively TRBD1 (6 bases). The CDR3 runs 15 residues. Germline values: CDR1 SGHRS, CDR2 YFSETQ. CDR3 DNA: TGCGCCAGCAGTTTGGGTTCGACAGGACGAGAGACCCAGTACTTC. Its protein is CASSLGSTGRETQYF. The complete variable domain, with remaining parts taken from reference TRBV5-1 and TRBJ2-5, reads KAGVTQTPRYLIKTRGQQVTLSCSPISGHRSVSWYQQTPGQGLQFLFEYFSETQRNKGNFPGRFSGRQFSNSRSEMNVSTLELGDSALYLCASSLGSTGRETQYFGPGTRLLVL.

This chain links TRBV7-9 with TRBJ2-5; 10 bases match TRBD1. This CDR3 spans 14 amino acids. V gave up 4 bases and J gave up 5 bases; unmatched junction bases: 4. Per the germline V gene, CDR1 is SEHNR and CDR2 is FQNEAQ (reference sequence). CDR3 nucleotide sequence: TGTGCCAGCAGCTCCGGGACAGGGGAGGAGACCCAGTACTTC. This sequence encodes CASSSGTGEETQYF.

The chain combines TRBV9 with TRBJ2-1; D uncertain. Per germline, CDR1 SGDLS and CDR2 YYNGEE. The CDR3 totals 16 residues. V was trimmed by 0 bases and J by 0 bases, leaving 10 bases between them. The CDR3, as DNA: TGTGCCAGCAGCGTAGACGGCGGTAGCTCCTACAATGAGCAGTTCTTC. Residues: CASSVDGGSSYNEQFF.

The rearrangement uses TRBV27 and TRBJ2-1; 11 nucleotides align to TRBD2. The CDR3 consists of 14 residues. V trimming: 6 bases; J trimming: 6 bases; junction bases outside the gene matches: 4. Germline CDR1 MNHEY, CDR2 SMNVEV (reference sequence). DNA of the CDR3: TGTGCCAGCAGGGGACTAGCGGTCGGCAATGAGCAGTTCTTC. Translated: CASRGLAVGNEQFF.

The rearrangement links TRBV30 to TRBJ1-5; a possible D gene is TRBD1 (5 bases). In germline, CDR1 is GTSNPN, CDR2 SVGIG (reference sequence). This CDR3 contains 13 residues. Trimming shortened V by 1 base and J by 10 bases, and 14 bases separated the two germline ends. In nucleotides, the CDR3 is TGTGCCTGGAGTGAAGGGAGGGGAACCCCCCAGCATTTT. Encoded protein: CAWSEGRGTPQHF. Full variable domain (remainder filled in from reference TRBV30 and TRBJ1-5): SQTIHQWPATLVQPVGSPLSLECTVEGTSNPNLYWYRQAAGRGLQLLFYSVGIGQISSEVPQNLSASRPQDRQFILSSKKLLLSDSGFYLCAWSEGRGTPQHFGDGTRLSIL.

The chain carries TRBV3-1 (or the pseudogene TRBV3-2) and TRBJ1-1; 7 nucleotides line up with TRBD1. The CDR3 spans 14 residues. CDR1 LGHDT and CDR2 YNNKEL come from the germline V gene (reference sequence). The V gene end was trimmed by 2 bases and the J gene end by 0 bases; junction bases not matched to a gene: 0. The CDR3 spells CASSQQGVNTEAFF. The CDR3 DNA sequence: TGTGCCAGCAGCCAACAGGGGGTGAACACTGAAGCTTTCTTT.

V is TRBV4-1 and J is TRBJ1-3, with D perhaps matching TRBD1 (6 bases). Germline loops: CDR1 MGHRA, CDR2 YSYEKL. The V and J ends lost 4 bases and 2 bases respectively, with 15 bases between them. The CDR3 totals 16 residues. The CDR3 here is CASSPRGGLPGNTIYF. The CDR3 nucleotides read TGCGCCAGCAGCCCTAGGGGGGGGCTTCCTGGAAACACCATATATTTT.